Following are 11 T cell receptor beta chains from one sample sequenced in a study of blood T cell repertoires in COVID-19 (dated by TCRdb to the early 2020s). The library came from the immunoSEQ multiplex PCR assay. TCRdb took this table from immuneACCESS and kept in-frame rearrangements with V and J called. Such tables lack part of the clones; where checked against another copy, unresolved V genes explain under half of the gap, and the rest is unexplained. The sample has 200,000 to 250,000 clones on record, around 80% of them singletons. The ten most abundant clones make up under 1.5% of the sample. The specimen sequenced was peripheral blood. The source is a woman in her 40s who had recovered from COVID-19.

The rearrangement uses TRBV7-9 and TRBJ2-7; 9 nucleotides line up with TRBD2. The germline CDR1 and CDR2 sequences are SEHNR and FQNEAQ (reference sequence). Trimming cost V 2 bases and J 4 bases; bases outside gene matches: 6. CDR3 size: 15 residues. The CDR3 is CASSLMAGGRYEQYF. CDR3 nucleotide sequence: TGTGCCAGCAGCTTAATGGCGGGGGGGCGGTACGAGCAGTACTTC.

The CDR3 DNA reads TGCGCCAGCAGCGATAACACAGGGATAAATGGCTACACCTTC. Translation: CASSDNTGINGYTF. This chain uses TRBV5-1 with TRBJ1-2; the D gene is possibly TRBD1 (6 bases). The CDR3 loop spans 14 amino acids. V was pared by 4 bases and J by 6 bases, with 16 bases between. Germline CDR1 is SGHRS and CDR2 is YFSETQ.

This clone appeared once. This chain uses TRBV5-6 with TRBJ1-1; D is possibly TRBD1 (6 bases). Deletions cut 5 bases from V and 1 base from J, with 9 bases between. The CDR3 is 13 residues long. Germline loops: CDR1 SGHDT, CDR2 YYEEEE. In nucleotides, the CDR3 is TGTGCCAGCAGATCACAGGGGAACACTGAAGCTTTCTTT. It translates to CASRSQGNTEAFF.

The V gene is TRBV28, the J gene TRBJ1-1; 8 bases align to TRBD1. Germline V gene data show CDR1 as MDHEN and CDR2 as SYDVKM. Trimming at V came to 3 bases and at J to 0 bases, leaving 6 bases not matched to a gene. This CDR3 has 16 residues. The CDR3 reads CASSFRDRLMNTEAFF. CDR3 nucleotide sequence: TGTGCCAGCAGTTTTAGGGACAGGCTCATGAACACTGAAGCTTTCTTT.

This clone was seen once. The genes are TRBV27 and TRBJ2-1; 10 bases match TRBD2. V dropped 6 bases and J dropped 0; count of bases not matched to a gene: 11. The CDR3 consists of 18 residues. Germline CDR1 and CDR2: MNHEY and SMNVEV (reference sequence). CDR3 in amino acids: CASRPGLAFPVSYNEQFF. Written as DNA, the CDR3 is TGTGCCAGCAGACCGGGACTAGCGTTCCCCGTCTCCTACAATGAGCAGTTCTTC.

The chain couples TRBV19 to TRBJ2-3; D gene unclear. Trimming cost V 6 bases and J 3 bases, with 4 bases left between them. Germline loops: CDR1 LNHDA, CDR2 SQIVND (reference sequence). CDR3 length equals 11 residues. The CDR3 region is CASSQTDTQYF. CDR3 bases: TGTGCCAGTAGCCAAACAGATACGCAGTATTTT.

Notes on this clone: Different DNA sequences within this sample yield the same CDR3. The chain joins TRBV2 to TRBJ2-7, with D possibly being TRBD1 (6 bases). Germline CDR1 and CDR2: SNHLY and FYNNEI. Trimming cost V 6 bases and J 2 bases, with 17 bases left between them. CDR3 length: 15 amino acids. The CDR3 sequence is CASRAFRTDTYEQYF. The CDR3 nucleotides read TGTGCCAGCAGGGCATTTAGGACAGATACCTACGAGCAGTACTTC.

V is TRBV18 and J is TRBJ2-7, with TRBD2 as a possible D gene (5 bases). Germline V lookup: CDR1 KGHSH, CDR2 LQKENI. Trimming took 2 bases from V and 4 from J, leaving 15 bases between them. The CDR3 contains 15 residues. CDR3 loop: CASSPGETIQYEQYF. CDR3 nucleotide sequence: TGTGCCAGCTCACCAGGGGAGACCATTCAATACGAGCAGTACTTC. The full variable domain, rest sourced from reference TRBV18 and TRBJ2-7, is NAGVMQNPRHLVRRRGQEARLRCSPMKGHSHVYWYRQLPEEGLKFMVYLQKENIIDESGMPKERFSAEFPKEGPSILRIQQVVRGDSAAYFCASSPGETIQYEQYFGPGTRLTVT.

The chain joins TRBV3-1 (or the pseudogene TRBV3-2) to TRBJ1-6, with D possibly matching TRBD1 (6 bases). CDR3 size: 14 residues. Germline V CDR1 and CDR2: LGHDT, YNNKEL (reference sequence). Trimming pared 1 base from V and 8 bases from J, leaving 9 bases between. This CDR3 is CASSQGYRDSPLHF. The DNA for the CDR3 is TGTGCCAGCAGCCAAGGTTACAGGGATTCACCCCTCCACTTT.

This chain uses TRBV12-3 or TRBV12-4 with TRBJ1-1, with 9 bases identical to TRBD1. The trim removed 7 bases at V and 5 bases at J, leaving 5 bases unmatched. The CDR3 covers 13 residues. In DNA, the CDR3 is TGTGCCAGCACCTTAGGACAGGGGACTGAAGCTTTCTTT. Protein: CASTLGQGTEAFF.

This rearrangement joins TRBV7-3 to TRBJ2-3; TRBD2 is a possible D gene (5 bases). The CDR3 spans 15 residues. The V and J ends lost 5 bases and 0 bases respectively, with 12 bases between them. The germline CDR1 and CDR2 sequences are SGHTA and FQGTGA. The chain's CDR3 is CASSRTATSTDTQYF. CDR3 sequence (DNA): TGTGCCAGCAGCCGGACTGCAACTAGCACAGATACGCAGTATTTT.